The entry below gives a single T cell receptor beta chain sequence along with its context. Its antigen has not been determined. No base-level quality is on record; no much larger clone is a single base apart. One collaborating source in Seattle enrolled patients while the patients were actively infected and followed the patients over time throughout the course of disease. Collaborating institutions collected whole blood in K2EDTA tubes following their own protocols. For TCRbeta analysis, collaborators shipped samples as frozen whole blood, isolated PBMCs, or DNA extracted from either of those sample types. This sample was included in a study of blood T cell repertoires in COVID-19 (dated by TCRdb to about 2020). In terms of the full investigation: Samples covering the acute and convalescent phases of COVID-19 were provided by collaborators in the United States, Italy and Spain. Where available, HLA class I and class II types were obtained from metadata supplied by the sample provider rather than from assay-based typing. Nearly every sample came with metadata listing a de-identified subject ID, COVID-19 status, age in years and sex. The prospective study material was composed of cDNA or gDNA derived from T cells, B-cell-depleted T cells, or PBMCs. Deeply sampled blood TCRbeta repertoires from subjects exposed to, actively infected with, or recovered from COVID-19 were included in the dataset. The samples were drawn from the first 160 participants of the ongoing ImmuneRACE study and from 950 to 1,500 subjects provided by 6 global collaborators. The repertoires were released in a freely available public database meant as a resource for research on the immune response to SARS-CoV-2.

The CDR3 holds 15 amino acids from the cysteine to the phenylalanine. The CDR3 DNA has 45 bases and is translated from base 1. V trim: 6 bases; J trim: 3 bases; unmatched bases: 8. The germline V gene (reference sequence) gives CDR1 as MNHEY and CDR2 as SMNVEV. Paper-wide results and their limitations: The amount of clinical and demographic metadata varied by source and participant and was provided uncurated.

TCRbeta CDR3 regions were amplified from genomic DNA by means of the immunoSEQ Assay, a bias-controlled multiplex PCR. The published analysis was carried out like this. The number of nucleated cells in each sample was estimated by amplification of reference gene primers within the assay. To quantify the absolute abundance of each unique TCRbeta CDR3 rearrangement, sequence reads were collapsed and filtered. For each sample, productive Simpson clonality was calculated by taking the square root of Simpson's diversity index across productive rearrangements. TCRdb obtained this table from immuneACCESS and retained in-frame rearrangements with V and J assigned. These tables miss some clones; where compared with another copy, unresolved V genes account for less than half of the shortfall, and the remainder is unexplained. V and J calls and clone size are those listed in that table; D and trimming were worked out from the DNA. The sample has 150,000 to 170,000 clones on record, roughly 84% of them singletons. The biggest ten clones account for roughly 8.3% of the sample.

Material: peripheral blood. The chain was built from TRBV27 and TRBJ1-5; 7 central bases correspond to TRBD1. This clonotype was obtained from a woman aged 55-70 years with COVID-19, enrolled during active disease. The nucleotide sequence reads TGTGCCAGCAGGACCCGACAGGGTTTCAATCAGCCCCAGCATTTT. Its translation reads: CASRTRQGFNQPQHF.